One and the same sample provided the 18 T cell receptor beta chains below, sequenced in a study of cytomegalovirus exposure and HLA in healthy donors. Amplification used 60 Vbeta primers and 13 Jbeta primers. Profiling relied on immunoSEQ multiplex PCR, and the TCRdb table lists in-frame clones only, not all of them. The repertoire has fewer than 90,000 clones, about 70% of them found once; the top ten carry 7.6%. Specimen: PBMCs. These TCRs come from a man aged 35 to 55 in good health and CMV-seropositive.

The chain carries TRBV30 and TRBJ1-6; tentative D call: TRBD1 (6 bases). The CDR3 is made up of 11 amino acids. The germline V gene has CDR1 GTSNPN and CDR2 SVGIG (reference sequence). V was clipped by 4 bases and J by 13 bases, with 11 bases between them. The CDR3 region is CAWKFRGPLHF. CDR3 bases: TGTGCCTGGAAGTTTAGGGGGCCCCTCCACTTT.

Many counts were recorded for this clone. This chain uses TRBV15 with TRBJ1-4; 8 bases line up with TRBD1. Per germline, CDR1 LNHNV and CDR2 YYDKDF (reference sequence). The CDR3 is 15 amino acids. Losses at the gene ends were 6 bases for V and 7 bases for J; bases not matched to a gene: 10. The chain's CDR3 is CATRNKQGEGEKLFF. CDR3 nucleotide sequence: TGTGCCACCAGAAATAAACAGGGGGAGGGTGAAAAACTGTTTTTT.

This clone has only a few counts. The genes are TRBV30 and TRBJ1-5; unclear D gene. V lost 0 bases to trimming and J lost 5 bases, with 8 bases between them. Germline V lookup: CDR1 GTSNPN, CDR2 SVGIG (reference sequence). This CDR3 region has 13 residues. Written as DNA, the CDR3 is TGTGCCTGGAGTGTAGGACTGGATCAGCCCCAGCATTTT. This gives the protein CAWSVGLDQPQHF.

This chain joins TRBV25-1 and TRBJ2-1; 10 bases map to TRBD2. This CDR3 has 15 residues. With 4 bases clipped from V and 0 bases from J, the junction kept 0 bases outside the gene matches. CDR1 and CDR2 from the germline V gene are MGHDK and SYGVNS. CDR3 sequence reads: CASSASGGSYNEQFF. In nucleotides, the CDR3 is TGTGCCAGCAGTGCTAGCGGGGGCTCCTACAATGAGCAGTTCTTC.

The chain uses TRBV19 and TRBJ2-1; a possible D gene is TRBD1 (6 bases). CDR3 size: 13 residues. Trimming removed 6 bases at V and 6 bases at J, with 12 bases between. Germline CDR1 LNHDA, CDR2 SQIVND (reference sequence). The CDR3 nucleotides are TGTGCCAGTAGCTCCTACAGGGTCAATGAGCAGTTCTTC. This gives the protein CASSSYRVNEQFF.

This clone was observed a handful of times. At one of its ends the junction is not consistent with the germline gene, which may arise from a read error. The DNA for the CDR3 is TGTGCTAGCAGCCGGCATTCGATCGGTGGGGGGTTCAATTCACCCCTCCACTTT. This sequence encodes CASSRHSIGGGFNSPLHF. This rearrangement joins TRBV7-7 to TRBJ1-6, with TRBD1 as a possible D gene (5 bases). CDR1 SSHAT and CDR2 FNYEAQ come from the germline V gene (reference sequence). The CDR3 extends over 18 amino acids. Looking up the rest from reference TRBV7-7 and TRBJ1-6 gives the full variable domain: GAGVSQSPRYKVTKRGQDVTLRCDPISSHATLYWYQQALGQGPEFLTYFNYEAQPDKSGLPSDRFSAERPEGSISTLTIQRTEQRDSAMYRCASSRHSIGGGFNSPLHFGNGTRLTVT.

A few counts support this clone. The genes are TRBV7-2 and TRBJ1-4; D might be TRBD1 (5 bases). The CDR3 is 14 amino acids. The V gene lost 5 bases and the J gene lost 4 bases, with 11 bases spanning the gap. Germline assignment: CDR1 SGHTA and CDR2 FQGNSA. This CDR3 is CASSPRQINEKLFF. The CDR3 DNA follows: TGTGCCAGCAGCCCCCGACAGATTAATGAAAAACTGTTTTTT.

This clone appeared a few times. The chain employs TRBV7-9 and TRBJ1-1; no clear D gene. Trimming removed 5 bases at V and 12 bases at J, with 4 bases between. This CDR3 has 8 amino acids. CDR1 and CDR2 from the germline V gene are SEHNR and FQNEAQ (reference sequence). This CDR3 reads CASSPSFF. The CDR3 nucleotides read TGTGCCAGCAGCCCTTCTTTCTTT.

J is TRBJ1-1 and V is TRBV19; D possibly corresponds to TRBD1 (6 bases). V lost 1 base to trimming and J lost 7 bases, with 13 bases between them. The CDR3 loop spans 14 amino acids. Germline V lookup: CDR1 LNHDA, CDR2 SQIVND (reference sequence). Here the CDR3 reads CASSIGRGQVEAFF. CDR3 DNA: TGTGCCAGTAGTATAGGGCGGGGGCAGGTTGAAGCTTTCTTT.

There are a few counts of this clone. This sequence joins TRBV6-5 and TRBJ2-7; 9 bases are shared with TRBD1. From germline, CDR1 is MNHEY and CDR2 SVGAGI. The CDR3 extends over 15 amino acids. The trim removed 5 bases at V and 7 bases at J, leaving 12 bases unmatched. CDR3 coding DNA: TGTGCCAGCAGTCGCCGACAGGGGGTAATTCTTGAGCAGTACTTC. Protein product: CASSRRQGVILEQYF.

This chain uses TRBV25-1 with TRBJ2-7, with D perhaps matching TRBD2 (5 bases). CDR3 length: 13 residues. Germline lookup yields CDR1 MGHDK and CDR2 SYGVNS. Deletions cut 6 bases from V and 3 bases from J, with 12 bases between. CDR3 coding DNA: TGTGCCAGCAGCAAACCGGGGAACTACGAGCAGTACTTC. Translation: CASSKPGNYEQYF.

This clone was observed a single time. The rearrangement joins TRBV5-1 to TRBJ2-5, with unresolved D. The CDR3 has 14 amino acids. Per germline, CDR1 SGHRS and CDR2 YFSETQ. The ends were cut back, 0 bases at V and 2 bases at J, with 8 bases in the middle. Here the CDR3 DNA reads TGCGCCAGCAGCTTGGCCGACACACAAGAGACCCAGTACTTC. This encodes CASSLADTQETQYF.

This chain joins TRBV2 and TRBJ1-5, with 10 bases matching TRBD1. The CDR3 runs to 14 residues. The germline V gene has CDR1 SNHLY and CDR2 FYNNEI. The V and J ends lost 3 bases and 5 bases, in that order; junction bases with no gene match: 1. CDR3 sequence: CASSDGTGDQPQHF. CDR3 coding DNA: TGTGCCAGCAGTGACGGGACAGGGGATCAGCCCCAGCATTTT.

The chain carries TRBV19 and TRBJ1-2, with D possibly TRBD1 on 6 matching bases. The CDR3 covers 15 residues. Germline loops: CDR1 LNHDA, CDR2 SQIVND (reference sequence). Trimming shortened V by 3 bases and J by 1 base, and 12 bases separated the two germline ends. The chain's CDR3 is CASSIGDNLNYGYTF. The DNA of the CDR3 is TGTGCCAGTAGTATTGGGGACAATCTTAACTATGGCTACACCTTC.

This clone occurred once. The V gene is TRBV6-5, the J gene TRBJ2-2; D is ambiguous. Germline V gene lookup returns CDR1 MNHEY and CDR2 SVGAGI. The CDR3 has 15 amino acids. The V and J ends lost 0 bases and 1 base respectively, with 6 bases between them. The CDR3 DNA reads TGTGCCAGCAGTTACTCATCAGGGAACACCGGGGAGCTGTTTTTT. This gives the protein CASSYSSGNTGELFF.

V usage is TRBV5-4 and J usage is TRBJ1-4; D is unclear. The CDR3 totals 13 residues. Between the trimmed V and J ends, which lost 2 bases and 8 bases, there was a span of 10 bases. Germline V CDR1 and CDR2: SGHNT, YYREEE (reference sequence). This chain's CDR3 is CASSFAGEEKLFF. The CDR3 nucleotides read TGTGCCAGCAGCTTCGCTGGGGAGGAAAAACTGTTTTTT.

The table lists this clone with a few counts. The V gene is TRBV6-5, the J gene TRBJ1-5, with a tentative D call TRBD1 (5 bases). The V and J ends lost 6 bases and 4 bases respectively, with 10 bases between them. In germline, CDR1 is MNHEY, CDR2 SVGAGI. The CDR3 totals 13 residues. CDR3 in DNA: TGTGCCAGCAGCTTCGGGGGAAATCAGCCCCAGCATTTT. Its protein is CASSFGGNQPQHF.

Only a few counts were recorded for this clone. This rearrangement joins TRBV15 to TRBJ2-7; TRBD1 agrees at 7 bases. The J segment lost 6 bases and the V segment lost 0 bases, leaving 17 bases of the junction unmatched. Germline values: CDR1 LNHNV, CDR2 YYDKDF (reference sequence). The CDR3 is made up of 18 amino acids. The CDR3 coding sequence is TGTGCCACCAGCAGAGATAGGGGGCCGGAGACAGGGCTTCCCGAGCAGTACTTC. Its translation is CATSRDRGPETGLPEQYF.